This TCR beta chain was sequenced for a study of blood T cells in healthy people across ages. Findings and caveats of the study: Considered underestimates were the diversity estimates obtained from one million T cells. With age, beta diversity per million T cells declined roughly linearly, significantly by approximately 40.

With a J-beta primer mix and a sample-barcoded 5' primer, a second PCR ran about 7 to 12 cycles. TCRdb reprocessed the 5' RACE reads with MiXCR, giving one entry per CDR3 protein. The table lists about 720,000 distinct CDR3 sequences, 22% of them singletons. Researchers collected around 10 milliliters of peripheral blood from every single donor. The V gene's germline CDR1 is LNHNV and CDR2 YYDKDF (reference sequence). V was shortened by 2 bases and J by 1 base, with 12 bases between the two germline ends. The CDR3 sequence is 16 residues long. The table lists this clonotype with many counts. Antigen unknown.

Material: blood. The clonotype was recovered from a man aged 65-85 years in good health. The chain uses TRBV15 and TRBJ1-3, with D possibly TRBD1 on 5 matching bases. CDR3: CATSRPGHASGNTIYF. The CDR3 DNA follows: TGTGCCACCAGCAGACCCGGACATGCTTCTGGAAACACCATATATTTT. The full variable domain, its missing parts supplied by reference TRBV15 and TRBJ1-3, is DAMVIQNPRYQVTQFGKPVTLSCSQTLNHNVMYWYQQKSSQAPKLLFHYYDKDFNNEADTPDNFQSRRPNTSFCFLDIRSPGLGDTAMYLCATSRPGHASGNTIYFGEGSWLTVV.